These 23 T cell receptor beta chains share one sample of origin, sequenced in a study of Ad26.COV2.S vaccination and SARS-CoV-2 variants. Assay: immunoSEQ multiplex PCR; the TCRdb copy retains only in-frame clones and omits some. The sample consists of roughly 450,000 clones, around nine tenths of them appearing once. As for treatment: some 20 received Ad26.COV2.S at low or high dose, single or two shots; 5 received placebo; per-sample allocation not given. Collection of the samples took place on day 63 after the first injection of vaccine or placebo. Sequenced here: peripheral blood, sampled in a trial of Ad26.COV2.S vaccine versus placebo. These receptors originate from a person between 18 and 65 years old who received the Ad26.COV2.S COVID-19 vaccine or a placebo.

The genes are TRBV20-1 and TRBJ2-7; the D is unclear. Germline V gives CDR1 DFQATT, CDR2 SNEGSKA (reference sequence). The CDR3 length is 11 residues. V lost 1 base to trimming and J lost 5 bases, with 6 bases between them. Here the CDR3 DNA reads TGCAGTGCTAGAGGCCTTGACGAGCAGTACTTC. This codes for CSARGLDEQYF.

The chain employs TRBV29-1 and TRBJ2-5; D gene unclear. CDR1 and CDR2 (germline): SQVTM, ANQGSEA. The V end lost 1 base, the J end lost 1 base, and 7 bases lay between the germline ends. CDR3 length: 13 amino acids. As DNA, the CDR3 is TGCAGCGTTGAAGCTGAGCTCCAAGAGACCCAGTACTTC. Translating it yields CSVEAELQETQYF. The entire variable domain, with the rest obtained from reference TRBV29-1 and TRBJ2-5, is as follows: SAVISQKPSRDICQRGTSLTIQCQVDSQVTMMFWYRQQPGQSLTLIATANQGSEATYESGFVIDKFPISRPNLTFSTLTVSNMSPEDSSIYLCSVEAELQETQYFGPGTRLLVL.

This clone was recorded once. This same CDR3 is encoded by further DNA sequences in the sample. This chain connects TRBV19 to TRBJ2-1; no reliable D call. The V gene's germline CDR1 is LNHDA and CDR2 SQIVND (reference sequence). CDR3 length: 12 amino acids. Trimming took 2 bases from V and 7 from J, leaving 6 bases between them. CDR3 in DNA: TGTGCCAGTAGTATATCGCCAAATGAGCAGTTCTTC. It translates to CASSISPNEQFF.

This chain joins TRBV15 and TRBJ2-3, with D possibly matching TRBD2 (6 bases). Trimming pared 1 base from V and 14 bases from J, leaving 19 bases between. CDR1 is LNHNV, CDR2 YYDKDF, per germline (reference sequence). The CDR3 is 14 residues long. The CDR3 sequence is CATSRAGISGRGYF. The CDR3 DNA follows: TGTGCCACCAGCAGAGCGGGGATTAGCGGAAGGGGGTATTTT.

The chain links TRBV4-3 to TRBJ1-5; TRBD1 agrees at 8 bases. The CDR3 consists of 15 residues. V shed 1 base and J 3 bases; nucleotides not matched to a gene: 2. CDR1 LGHNA and CDR2 YSLEER come from the germline V gene. The CDR3 DNA reads as TGCGCCAGCAGCCAAGGGACAGGGATCAATCAGCCCCAGCATTTT. Its translation is CASSQGTGINQPQHF.

The chain links TRBV9 to TRBJ2-1, with 7 bases aligning to TRBD2. In germline, CDR1 is SGDLS, CDR2 YYNGEE. The V segment lost 0 bases and the J segment 4 bases; nucleotides outside the gene matches: 4. The CDR3 length is 15 residues. The CDR3 DNA reads as TGTGCCAGCAGCGTAGGCAGCGGGACTTACAATGAGCAGTTCTTC. This sequence encodes CASSVGSGTYNEQFF.

J is TRBJ1-5 and V is TRBV6-1; maybe TRBD1 (5 bases). The CDR3 contains 14 residues. Germline loops: CDR1 MNHNS, CDR2 SASEGT. V lost 3 bases and J 3 bases, leaving 9 bases between the germline ends. The CDR3 DNA reads TGTGCCAGCAGTGAGGGGCAGGACAATCAGCCCCAGCATTTT. Translated: CASSEGQDNQPQHF.

The genes are TRBV9 and TRBJ2-2, with D perhaps matching TRBD1 or TRBD2 (5 bases each). The ends were cut back, 4 bases at V and 5 bases at J, with 18 bases in the middle. Germline V lookup: CDR1 SGDLS, CDR2 YYNGEE. This CDR3 comprises 16 residues. Here the CDR3 reads CASSSPMGEWTGELFF. Here the CDR3 DNA reads TGTGCCAGCAGCTCTCCGATGGGGGAGTGGACCGGGGAGCTGTTTTTT.

The CDR3 loop is CSASSPPGYNEQFF. CDR3 sequence (DNA): TGCAGTGCTAGTTCCCCTCCCGGCTACAATGAGCAGTTCTTC. The genes are TRBV20-1 and TRBJ2-1; unclear D gene. V was clipped by 3 bases and J by 3 bases, with 12 bases between them. The CDR3 spans 14 residues. Germline loops: CDR1 DFQATT, CDR2 SNEGSKA (reference sequence).

The chain employs TRBV7-2 and TRBJ2-1, with D uncertain. Trimming stripped 6 bases from V and 0 bases from J, with 6 bases between. The germline V gene encodes CDR1 SGHTA and CDR2 FQGNSA. The CDR3 runs to 13 residues. The DNA for the CDR3 is TGTGCCAGCAGACAAGGCTCCTACAATGAGCAGTTCTTC. Its protein is CASRQGSYNEQFF.

The chain couples TRBV7-6 to TRBJ1-2; D is perhaps TRBD1 (5 bases). The length of the CDR3 is 17 residues. Looked up from germline, CDR1 is SGHVS and CDR2 is FNYEAQ. The germline V and J ends were trimmed by 1 base and 4 bases, with 19 bases remaining between them. The CDR3 coding sequence is TGTGCCAGCAGCTTAGGGGCTGGGGCTGCAGGAACCTATGGCTACACCTTC. Translated, it gives CASSLGAGAAGTYGYTF.

J is TRBJ2-7 and V is TRBV20-1; 11 bases are shared with TRBD1. Germline V lookup: CDR1 DFQATT, CDR2 SNEGSKA (reference sequence). V shed 3 bases and J 3 bases; nucleotides not matched to a gene: 4. This CDR3 contains 14 residues. CDR3 in DNA: TGCAGTGCTAGTTTGGGGACAGGGGGCTACGAGCAGTACTTC. This translates into CSASLGTGGYEQYF.

V gene TRBV10-2 combines with J gene TRBJ1-1; the D is unclear. CDR1 is WSHSY, CDR2 SAAADI, per germline. CDR3 length equals 15 residues. V was cut by 7 bases and J by 1 base, with 16 bases left in between. This CDR3 reads CASKGATLENTEAFF. In DNA form, the CDR3 reads TGCGCCAGCAAAGGTGCGACACTCGAGAACACTGAAGCTTTCTTT.

J is TRBJ2-7 and V is TRBV4-2; D assignment may be TRBD1 or TRBD2 (5 bases each). The CDR3 is 16 residues long. Germline CDR1 reads LGHNA; CDR2 reads YNFKEQ. V was cut by 0 bases and J by 1 base, with 13 bases left in between. The CDR3 nucleotides read TGTGCCAGCAGCCAAGATAGTGGGACGGCTTCCTACGAGCAGTACTTC. Translating gives CASSQDSGTASYEQYF.

The chain has TRBV19 and TRBJ1-4; 8 positions agree with TRBD1. Looked up from germline, CDR1 is LNHDA and CDR2 is SQIVND (reference sequence). V lost 3 bases, J lost 8 bases, and 5 bases stayed unmatched. CDR3 length equals 14 residues. CDR3 DNA: TGTGCCAGTAGTATTAGACAGGGGAAAGAAAAACTGTTTTTT. This encodes CASSIRQGKEKLFF.

The chain combines TRBV7-9 with TRBJ1-1; possibly TRBD1 for D (6 bases). Germline values: CDR1 SEHNR, CDR2 FQNEAQ (reference sequence). This CDR3 comprises 13 residues. V was shortened by 2 bases and J by 4 bases, with 8 bases between the two germline ends. This CDR3 is CASSLWGATEAFF. The CDR3 DNA is TGTGCCAGCAGCTTATGGGGGGCCACTGAAGCTTTCTTT.

This chain links TRBV19 with TRBJ1-6; D call uncertain. V was cut by 0 bases and J by 7 bases, with 22 bases left in between. The CDR3 is 19 residues long. The germline V gene has CDR1 LNHDA and CDR2 SQIVND (reference sequence). The CDR3 here is CASSIEGPSTARENSPLHF. Written as DNA, the CDR3 is TGTGCCAGTAGTATAGAAGGACCATCAACAGCGCGGGAAAATTCACCCCTCCACTTT. The entire variable domain, with the rest obtained from reference TRBV19 and TRBJ1-6, is as follows: DGGITQSPKYLFRKEGQNVTLSCEQNLNHDAMYWYRQDPGQGLRLIYYSQIVNDFQKGDIAEGYSVSREKKESFPLTVTSAQKNPTAFYLCASSIEGPSTARENSPLHFGNGTRLTVT.

This chain uses TRBV11-2 with TRBJ1-3; D not certain. V was shortened by 2 bases and J by 0 bases, with 8 bases between the two germline ends. The CDR3 covers 15 residues. CDR1 is SGHAT, CDR2 FQNNGV, per germline. CDR3 DNA sequence: TGTGCCAGCAGCTTACACGGTAGCTCTGGAAACACCATATATTTT. Translated: CASSLHGSSGNTIYF.

The chain couples TRBV27 to TRBJ1-1; D gene uncertain. CDR3 length: 14 residues. Per germline, CDR1 MNHEY and CDR2 SMNVEV (reference sequence). The V end lost 4 bases, the J end lost 6 bases, and 15 bases lay between the germline ends. CDR3 protein: CASSWFRGSAEAFF. The CDR3 DNA reads as TGTGCCAGCAGTTGGTTTCGGGGTTCGGCTGAAGCTTTCTTT.

The chain combines TRBV10-1 with TRBJ2-1; TRBD2 matches 10 bases. The CDR3 spans 18 residues. J lost 0 bases, V lost 2 bases, and 7 bases had no gene match. Germline CDR1 is WNHNN and CDR2 is SYGVQD (reference sequence). The CDR3 nucleotides are TGCGCCAGCAGTGAGAGGCTAGCGGGAGTCGGCTCCTACAATGAGCAGTTCTTC. Translated, it gives CASSERLAGVGSYNEQFF.

The chain employs TRBV15 and TRBJ2-7, with 9 bases that match TRBD1. CDR3 length: 16 residues. V lost 1 base to trimming and J lost 7 bases; unmatched junction nucleotides: 11. Germline V gene data show CDR1 as LNHNV and CDR2 as YYDKDF (reference sequence). DNA for the CDR3: TGTGCCACCAGCAGAGGACACAGGGGGCGATCGGAGGAGCAGTACTTC. Protein product: CATSRGHRGRSEEQYF.

This chain uses TRBV5-6 with TRBJ1-2; TRBD1 matches at 7 bases. V shed 4 bases, J shed 4 bases, and the junction held 10 bases outside the gene matches. CDR1 is SGHDT, CDR2 YYEEEE, per germline. The CDR3 totals 15 residues. CDR3 sequence: CASSLSAGQFYGYTF. The CDR3 region has the DNA TGTGCCAGCAGCCTATCCGCGGGACAGTTCTATGGCTACACCTTC. Filled out from reference TRBV5-6 and TRBJ1-2, the complete variable domain reads DAGVTQSPTHLIKTRGQQVTLRCSPKSGHDTVSWYQQALGQGPQFIFQYYEEEERQRGNFPDRFSGHQFPNYSSELNVNALLLGDSALYLCASSLSAGQFYGYTFGSGTRLTVV.

The chain recombines TRBV21-1 with TRBJ1-5; TRBD1 is taken as the D call from the table, unchecked against the DNA. TRBV21-1 counts as a pseudogene. The CDR3 totals 16 residues. CDR3 DNA sequence: TGTGCCAGCAGCAAAGCCGAACCGCCAGGGAACCAGCCCCAGCATTTT. Translated: CASSKAEPPGNQPQHF.